This TCR beta chain was sequenced for a study of kidney transplant recipient with SARS-CoV-2 infection. The CDR3 sequence is 17 residues long. Between the trimmed V and J ends, which lost 5 bases and 4 bases, there was a span of 23 bases. Germline V lookup: CDR1 MNHNS, CDR2 SASEGT. TCRdb re-called the reads with MiXCR, one entry per CDR3 protein. The table records about 240,000 distinct CDR3 sequences, less than 35% of them present only once. This clonotype was recorded many times. Sequencing was performed on a blood sample, taken at baseline and on roughly day 120 from a kidney transplant recipient. This rearrangement joins TRBV6-1 to TRBJ1-2, with unresolved D. This TCR derives from a male patient aged 25 to 39 who had COVID-19 and was a kidney transplant recipient. Some T cells may be supplied by the graft donor. CDR3 nucleotide sequence: TGTGCCAGCAGTAAGCCACGGGAATGTAGAAAGACCTATGGCTACACCTTC. This sequence encodes CASSKPRECRKTYGYTF.